Listed below are T cell receptor beta chains from one sample, sequenced in a study of CD8 T cells in ankylosing spondylitis. TCRdb passed the 5' RACE reads through MiXCR, listing each CDR3 protein once. The repertoire consists of 200,000 to 250,000 distinct CDR3 sequences, with roughly 10% occurring once and the leading ten covering roughly 2.5%. Sequences were obtained from blood, either unsorted or a sorted T cell fraction (not recorded which). These receptors came from a male donor with ankylosing spondylitis or in good health (not recorded which). CDR3s include the opening cysteine and the closing phenylalanine or tryptophan. D genes are given only for firm matches. Clone size appears in some rows only: once, few, many, or a class for an expanded clone.

DNA | CDR3 | size | D | J | V
TGTGCCAGCAGTTTACTAGCGGGAGCCGGGGAGCTGTTTTTT | CASSLLAGAGELFF | many | TRBD2 | TRBJ2-2 | TRBV12-3/TRBV12-4
TGCAGCGTTGAAGATCTACGGCAGGGTCAGAGCGGGGAGCTGTTTTTT | CSVEDLRQGQSGELFF | many | NA | TRBJ2-2 | TRBV29-1
TGTGCCAGCAGAGGGACAGGGGGCAGTGGCTACACCTTC | CASRGTGGSGYTF | many | TRBD1 | TRBJ1-2 | TRBV12-3/TRBV12-4
TGTGCCAGCAGCGGTAGGTCACTAGCGAACTACAATGAGCAGTTCTTC | CASSGRSLANYNEQFF | many | TRBD2 | TRBJ2-1 | TRBV12-3/TRBV12-4
TGTGCCAGCAGTGCGGGGGAAGGTGAAGCTTTCTTT | CASSAGEGEAFF | few | NA | TRBJ1-1 | TRBV25-1
TGCAGTGCTAGAGGGGGAACGAACACTGAAGCTTTCTTT | CSARGGTNTEAFF | many | NA | TRBJ1-1 | TRBV20-1
TGTGCCAGCAGCCAAGGGCAGGGCATGAGGCAGTACTTC | CASSQGQGMRQYF | many | NA | TRBJ2-7 | TRBV14
TGTGCCTGGGGGACAGGGCCTATCTCTGGAAACACCATATATTTT | CAWGTGPISGNTIYF | many | TRBD1 | TRBJ1-3 | TRBV30
TGCGCCAGCAAGGGCGGCGGGGAGCTGTTTTTT | CASKGGGELFF | NA | NA | TRBJ2-2 | TRBV10-2
TGTGCCAGCAGCAGCGGGGCGGCGGGAAACACCATATATTTT | CASSSGAAGNTIYF | NA | NA | TRBJ1-3 | TRBV11-2
TGCGCCAGCAGCTTCCCCATGACTAGCACAGATACGCAGTATTTT | CASSFPMTSTDTQYF | many | NA | TRBJ2-3 | TRBV5-1
TGTGCCAGCAGCCAAGGGCAATTCCAGGGAAGTTACACCTACGAGCAGTACTTC | CASSQGQFQGSYTYEQYF | many | NA | TRBJ2-7 | TRBV14
TGTGCCAGCAGTCGGGACAGGGGGCCCTATGGCTACACCTTC | CASSRDRGPYGYTF | many | TRBD1 | TRBJ1-2 | TRBV2
TGCAGTGCTTGGAGCGGCTATGGCTACACCTTC | CSAWSGYGYTF | many | NA | TRBJ1-2 | TRBV20-1
TGTGCCAGCAGCTCGAGCCCGGCCGGGGAGCTGTTTTTT | CASSSSPAGELFF | many | NA | TRBJ2-2 | TRBV7-9
TGCAGCGTCTCAGGGGTCCGAACCGGGGAGCTGTTTTTT | CSVSGVRTGELFF | many | NA | TRBJ2-2 | TRBV29-1
TGCAGCGTTGTGACAGGCGATGGCTACACCTTC | CSVVTGDGYTF | many | NA | TRBJ1-2 | TRBV29-1